These 20 T cell receptor beta chains came from one sample sequenced in a study of blood T cell repertoires in COVID-19. Sequencing used immunoSEQ multiplex PCR; TCRdb keeps in-frame clones, though not all of them. The repertoire holds some 270,000 clones, with 75% to 90% as singletons. Sequencing used PBMCs or T cells enriched from blood (not recorded which). These receptors originate from a woman aged 25 to 39 with acute COVID-19.

V is TRBV4-1 and J is TRBJ2-3; 13 bases match TRBD2. With V trimmed by 5 bases and J by 6 bases, 5 bases remained unmatched. Germline-derived CDR1 and CDR2 are MGHRA and YSYEKL. The CDR3 loop spans 15 amino acids. Here the CDR3 DNA reads TGCGCCAGCAGCTTTACTAGCGGGAGGGCGGATACGCAGTATTTT. Protein sequence: CASSFTSGRADTQYF.

The V and J genes are TRBV5-1 and TRBJ2-7; 7 bases agree with TRBD2. CDR1 is SGHRS and CDR2 is YFSETQ in the germline V gene. With 2 bases clipped from V and 5 bases from J, the junction kept 13 bases outside the gene matches. This CDR3 spans 16 amino acids. Here the CDR3 reads CASSFRPAGTTDEQYF. CDR3 bases: TGCGCCAGCAGCTTTCGACCGGCCGGGACTACCGACGAGCAGTACTTC.

V and J are TRBV28 and TRBJ2-7; 10 nucleotides align to TRBD1. Trimming at V came to 7 bases and at J to 1 base, leaving 7 bases not matched to a gene. The length of the CDR3 is 15 residues. CDR1 is MDHEN, CDR2 SYDVKM, per germline. Here the CDR3 reads CASTLGTGVSYEQYF. The CDR3 DNA reads as TGTGCCAGCACCCTCGGGACAGGGGTGTCCTACGAGCAGTACTTC.

This chain uses TRBV28 with TRBJ1-6; D ambiguous. The CDR3 loop spans 16 amino acids. Trimming took off 7 bases at V and 4 bases at J, with 17 bases between the two ends. Germline CDR1 is MDHEN and CDR2 is SYDVKM. The CDR3 reads CASTGAVRDYNSPLHF. DNA of the CDR3: TGTGCCAGCACCGGTGCAGTTCGGGATTATAATTCACCCCTCCACTTT.

The rearrangement uses TRBV7-2 and TRBJ2-1; 12 bases line up with TRBD2. The ends lost 4 bases at V and 8 bases at J; junction bases unmatched: 3. Germline V gene sequence: CDR1 SGHTA, CDR2 FQGNSA. The CDR3 totals 14 residues. This CDR3 reads CASSWGLAGDEQFF. CDR3 DNA sequence: TGTGCCAGCAGCTGGGGACTAGCGGGCGATGAGCAGTTCTTC.

This clone was seen a single time. This sequence joins TRBV19 and TRBJ1-4; TRBD1 aligns across 9 bases. Per the germline V gene, CDR1 is LNHDA and CDR2 is SQIVND (reference sequence). The CDR3 runs to 14 residues. The ends lost 3 bases at V and 5 bases at J; junction bases unmatched: 1. The CDR3 DNA follows: TGTGCCAGTAGTATTGGACAGGGGAATGAAAAACTGTTTTTT. As protein: CASSIGQGNEKLFF. The variable domain in full, completed from reference TRBV19 and TRBJ1-4, reads DGGITQSPKYLFRKEGQNVTLSCEQNLNHDAMYWYRQDPGQGLRLIYYSQIVNDFQKGDIAEGYSVSREKKESFPLTVTSAQKNPTAFYLCASSIGQGNEKLFFGSGTQLSVL.

This clone was recorded once. This chain links TRBV4-2 with TRBJ1-4; D unclear. With 9 bases removed from V and 0 bases from J, the gap between germline ends came to 8 bases. CDR1 LGHNA and CDR2 YNFKEQ come from the germline V gene. The CDR3 spans 13 residues. CDR3 residues: CASGSATNEKLFF. CDR3 DNA sequence: TGTGCCAGTGGTTCGGCAACTAATGAAAAACTGTTTTTT.

CDR3 nucleotides: TGTGCCAGCAGTTTATTTGGCGGGTTCTCCTACAATGAGCAGTTCTTC. Protein product: CASSLFGGFSYNEQFF. This chain connects TRBV27 to TRBJ2-1; tentatively, D is TRBD2 (5 bases). This CDR3 region has 16 residues. Trimming pared 1 base from V and 0 bases from J, leaving 10 bases between. From germline, CDR1 is MNHEY and CDR2 SMNVEV (reference sequence).

This sequence joins TRBV3-1 (or the pseudogene TRBV3-2) and TRBJ2-7; TRBD1 aligns across 9 bases. The J segment lost 5 bases and the V segment lost 3 bases, leaving 8 bases of the junction unmatched. From germline, CDR1 is LGHDT and CDR2 YNNKEL (reference sequence). The CDR3 sequence is 15 residues long. The CDR3 protein is CASSQDTTGGHEQYF. In DNA, the CDR3 is TGTGCCAGCAGCCAGGACACAACAGGGGGCCACGAGCAGTACTTC.

CDR3 coding DNA: TGTGCCAGCAGGCAAGACAGCTACGAGCAGTACTTC. It codes for CASRQDSYEQYF. The chain has TRBV28 and TRBJ2-7; D is possibly TRBD1 (5 bases). From germline, CDR1 is MDHEN and CDR2 SYDVKM. V was trimmed by 6 bases and J by 3 bases, leaving 9 bases between them. CDR3 size: 12 residues.

This sequence joins TRBV5-1 and TRBJ1-1; a weak D match, TRBD1 (6 bases). The CDR3 is 15 residues long. Germline V gene sequence: CDR1 SGHRS, CDR2 YFSETQ. The V gene lost 1 base and the J gene lost 3 bases, with 13 bases spanning the gap. The chain's CDR3 is CASSLPQGWDTEAFF. CDR3 sequence (DNA): TGCGCCAGCAGCTTGCCACAGGGTTGGGACACTGAAGCTTTCTTT.

This clone was recorded only once. The chain is built from TRBV24-1 and TRBJ2-6; D is possibly TRBD1 (5 bases). The CDR3 has 17 amino acids. Trimming removed 4 bases from V and 0 bases from J, with 12 bases in between. Germline-derived CDR1 and CDR2 are KGHDR and SFDVKD. For the CDR3, the DNA is TGTGCCACCAGTGACCCGGACAAGAGCTCTGGGGCCAACGTCCTGACTTTC. It specifies CATSDPDKSSGANVLTF.

This chain uses TRBV28 with TRBJ1-5, with a possible D match to TRBD1 (5 bases). The CDR3 covers 14 residues. CDR1 is MDHEN, CDR2 SYDVKM, per germline. The V end was cut by 3 bases, the J end by 5 bases, with 11 bases between. The CDR3 reads CASSFTRDDQPQHF. The CDR3 DNA is TGTGCCAGCAGTTTTACCAGGGATGATCAGCCCCAGCATTTT.

The chain is built from TRBV29-1 and TRBJ2-1; 10 bases are a match to TRBD2. The CDR3 contains 15 residues. V gave up 6 bases and J gave up 9 bases; unmatched junction bases: 14. The germline V gene encodes CDR1 SQVTM and CDR2 ANQGSEA. The CDR3 DNA follows: TGCAGCGTCAACAGACGGCTAGCGGGAGTGGGTGAGCAGTTCTTC. Translation: CSVNRRLAGVGEQFF.

The chain has TRBV27 and TRBJ2-7, with 10 nucleotides matching TRBD1. Trimming took 5 bases from V and 3 from J; bases not matched to a gene: 7. The length of the CDR3 is 15 residues. Germline V gene lookup returns CDR1 MNHEY and CDR2 SMNVEV (reference sequence). The CDR3 loop reads CASSPGTGEFYEQYF. The DNA for the CDR3 is TGTGCCAGCAGTCCCGGGACAGGGGAATTCTACGAGCAGTACTTC.

V usage is TRBV27 and J usage is TRBJ2-7, with D possibly matching TRBD2 (6 bases). The germline gives CDR1 MNHEY, CDR2 SMNVEV (reference sequence). The germline V and J ends were trimmed by 9 bases and 3 bases, with 15 bases remaining between them. The CDR3 runs to 13 residues. CDR3 DNA: TGTGCCAGTAATAAACTCGGGGGCTACGAGCAGTACTTC. It is translated as CASNKLGGYEQYF.

V gene TRBV6-5 combines with J gene TRBJ2-1, with D perhaps TRBD2 (6 bases). CDR1 is MNHEY and CDR2 is SVGAGI in the germline V gene. CDR3 length: 13 residues. Trimming cost V 7 bases and J 8 bases, with 15 bases left between them. CDR3 loop: CASTTSEADEQFF. The DNA for the CDR3 is TGTGCCAGCACGACTAGTGAGGCGGATGAGCAGTTCTTC.

The V call is TRBV5-5, the J call TRBJ2-7; D is uncertain. V dropped 0 bases and J dropped 0 bases, with 19 bases sitting between them. The CDR3 sequence is 18 residues long. The germline gives CDR1 SGHKS, CDR2 YYEKEE (reference sequence). The CDR3: CASSLEVAQRFSSYEQYF. DNA for the CDR3: TGTGCCAGCAGCTTGGAGGTAGCCCAGAGATTTAGCTCCTACGAGCAGTACTTC.

The V gene is TRBV29-1, the J gene TRBJ2-5, with TRBD1 as a possible D gene (6 bases). V was clipped by 1 base and J by 3 bases, with 15 bases between them. Looked up from germline, CDR1 is SQVTM and CDR2 is ANQGSEA. The CDR3 runs to 15 residues. The CDR3 protein is CSVEAWTGQKETQYF. Here the CDR3 DNA reads TGCAGCGTTGAAGCCTGGACTGGACAGAAAGAGACCCAGTACTTC. Based on the CDR3 plus reference TRBV29-1 and TRBJ2-5, the full variable domain is SAVISQKPSRDICQRGTSLTIQCQVDSQVTMMFWYRQQPGQSLTLIATANQGSEATYESGFVIDKFPISRPNLTFSTLTVSNMSPEDSSIYLCSVEAWTGQKETQYFGPGTRLLVL.

The rearrangement joins TRBV3-1 (or the pseudogene TRBV3-2) to TRBJ1-5; D remains unclear. Trimming took 1 base from V and 3 from J, leaving 10 bases between them. The CDR3 is 15 amino acids. Looked up from germline, CDR1 is LGHDT and CDR2 is YNNKEL (reference sequence). CDR3 nucleotide sequence: TGTGCCAGCAGCCAAGGCCAGGCTTCCAATCAGCCCCAGCATTTT. It is translated as CASSQGQASNQPQHF.